This TCR beta chain was observed in a study of CD8+ T cells in alopecia areata. cDNA serving as the sequencing template came from extracted, reverse transcribed RNA. Repertoires were generated with immunoSEQ multiplex PCR, while TCRdb's copy carries only in-frame clones and drops some. The sample contains tens of thousands of clones, 70% to 80% of which appear only once. Alopecia areata patients provided lesional scalp punch biopsies and peripheral blood. T lymphocytes (CD4+ and CD8+) were sorted from PBMCs. What was sequenced was NKG2D-low CD8+ T cells sorted from blood. The clonotype was recovered from a human donor with alopecia areata.

The CDR3 sequence: CASSYSTGLDTDTQYF. The CDR3 DNA follows: TGTGCCAGCAGTTACTCGACAGGGCTAGACACAGATACGCAGTATTTT. The chain has TRBV6-5 and TRBJ2-3; 7 bases line up with TRBD1. In germline, CDR1 is MNHEY, CDR2 SVGAGI. The J segment lost 2 bases and the V segment lost 0 bases, leaving 5 bases of the junction unmatched. The CDR3 is 16 amino acids.